The entry below gives a single T cell receptor (beta chain) sequence along with its context. Its cognate antigen is unknown. Profiled with immunoSEQ multiplex PCR; TCRdb holds only in-frame clones, not every one. The table shows roughly 2,500,000 clones, with roughly 93% occurring only once. This specimen comes from a study of shared clonotypes between healthy human individuals. J lost 5 bases, V lost 2 bases, and 9 bases had no gene match. Germline lookup yields CDR1 SGHRS and CDR2 YFSETQ. The CDR3 totals 17 residues. Overall study findings and caveats: Shared across a handful of donors were roughly 4.7% of the naive CD4 clonotypes. Inspection by rarefaction showed sorted-subset sequencing to be incomplete despite large depth.

The TCR was taken from a man aged 18 to 29 in good health. Some clones in this sample may be carry-over from other donors' samples. The chain uses TRBV5-1 and TRBJ2-5; TRBD2 matches 13 bases. The material sequenced was naive CD4+ T cells from PBMCs. Indicated subset: CD45RA+ positively selected. This CDR3 is CASSFSLLAGGGETQYF. The CDR3 DNA sequence: TGCGCCAGCAGCTTTTCCCTACTAGCGGGAGGGGGTGAGACCCAGTACTTC. The complete variable domain, with remaining parts taken from reference TRBV5-1 and TRBJ2-5, reads KAGVTQTPRYLIKTRGQQVTLSCSPISGHRSVSWYQQTPGQGLQFLFEYFSETQRNKGNFPGRFSGRQFSNSRSEMNVSTLELGDSALYLCASSFSLLAGGGETQYFGPGTRLLVL.